The T cell receptor beta chain under discussion was sequenced for a study of T-cell reconstitution after alpha-beta-depleted transplantation in children. Whole-study findings and limits: Surviving thymic progenitors and recipient T cells were the source of high TCRbeta diversity at day 60 in some patients. Several hundred rapidly expanded clones from non-depleted graft cells reportedly supplied alpha-beta T cells about two months post-transplant. Diversity and T-cell counts at one year after transplant derived mostly from new T cells.

This clonotype occurred a few times. Antigen: not known. Looked up from germline, CDR1 is MNHNS and CDR2 is SASEGT. The CDR3 runs 16 residues. V was shortened by 6 bases and J by 7 bases, with 24 bases between the two germline ends. During its preparation, the TCRbeta library received unique molecular identifiers. TCRdb reprocessed the PCR reads via MiXCR and lists one record per CDR3 protein. The table records 200,000 to 250,000 distinct CDR3 sequences, approximately 6.9% of them present only once. The TCR comes from a boy between 2 and 10 years old with acute lymphoblastic leukemia, due to receive a stem cell transplant. Sequencing used PBMCs, obtained before TCRalphabeta/CD19-depleted stem cell transplant. The V gene is TRBV6-1, the J gene TRBJ1-2; the D is unclear. In DNA, the CDR3 is TGTGCCAGCAGCGACCGTGGCTGGGGTAATCTAAGTGGCTACACCTTC. Protein: CASSDRGWGNLSGYTF.